Below, 30 T cell receptor beta chains from the same sample are listed, as sequenced in a study. TCRdb re-derived calls from the 5' RACE reads in MiXCR, one entry per CDR3 protein. The sample yields roughly 52,000 distinct CDR3 sequences, 17% seen once. Sequencing was done on a sample of naive CD4+ T cells sorted from blood. Subset specified: naive CD4+ T cells, CD4+CD45RA+CD25-. These receptor sequences come from a female donor with breast cancer.

Comments on this clonotype: A read error may explain this, as a much larger clone is one base away. The V gene is TRBV7-2, the J gene TRBJ2-5; 12 bases fit TRBD1. This CDR3 comprises 17 residues. From germline, CDR1 is SGHTA and CDR2 FQGNSA. CDR3 bases: TGTTCCAGCAGCTTAGGCTCCGGGACAGGGGGCAGAGAGACCCAGTACTTC. Its translation is CSSSLGSGTGGRETQYF.

This clonotype was recorded a few times. The chain has TRBV5-1 and TRBJ2-7; tentative D call: TRBD1 (5 bases). The CDR3 contains 12 residues. Germline CDR1 reads SGHRS; CDR2 reads YFSETQ. Trimming removed 4 bases at V and 4 bases at J, with 9 bases between. CDR3 sequence reads: CASSDQGYEQYF. DNA of the CDR3: TGCGCCAGCAGCGATCAGGGTTACGAGCAGTACTTC. The variable domain in full, with the rest retrieved from reference TRBV5-1 and TRBJ2-7, is KAGVTQTPRYLIKTRGQQVTLSCSPISGHRSVSWYQQTPGQGLQFLFEYFSETQRNKGNFPGRFSGRQFSNSRSEMNVSTLELGDSALYLCASSDQGYEQYFGPGTRLTVT.

The chain is built from TRBV3-1 and TRBJ2-7; no firm D call. Per the germline V gene, CDR1 is LGHDT and CDR2 is YNNKEL (reference sequence). This CDR3 region has 14 residues. The germline V and J ends were trimmed by 0 bases and 4 bases, with 10 bases remaining between them. CDR3 sequence (DNA): TGTGCCAGCAGCCAAGATTACACATCTTACGAGCAGTACTTC. Residues: CASSQDYTSYEQYF.

This clonotype was seen many times. The genes are TRBV20-1 and TRBJ2-7; 9 bases align to TRBD2. Germline V gene data show CDR1 as DFQATT and CDR2 as SNEGSKA (reference sequence). V shed 8 bases, J shed 3 bases, and the junction held 8 bases outside the gene matches. The CDR3 runs to 13 residues. The CDR3 region is CSFFETSGYEQYF. The CDR3 coding sequence is TGCAGTTTCTTTGAGACTAGCGGCTACGAGCAGTACTTC.

This clonotype was observed a few times. V and J are TRBV4-1 and TRBJ1-2; TRBD1 is a possible D gene (5 bases). CDR1 and CDR2 from the germline V gene are MGHRA and YSYEKL. Trimming removed 5 bases from V and 1 base from J, with 14 bases in between. The CDR3 has 15 residues. The CDR3 region is CASSSPTGGNYGYTF. CDR3 nucleotides: TGCGCCAGCAGCTCCCCGACGGGGGGTAACTATGGCTACACCTTC.

This clonotype was seen many times. V and J are TRBV6-2 or TRBV6-3 and TRBJ1-1; D not resolved. Trimming left V 4 bases short and J 0 bases short, with 6 bases between. The germline V gene encodes CDR1 MNHEY and CDR2 SVGEGT. This CDR3 region has 13 residues. The CDR3 nucleotides read TGTGCCAGCAGTTGGACCGTGAACACTGAAGCTTTCTTT. It specifies CASSWTVNTEAFF.

The chain uses TRBV5-1 and TRBJ1-2; 9 bases match TRBD1. CDR1 SGHRS and CDR2 YFSETQ come from the germline V gene. J gave up 6 bases and V 3 bases, and 3 bases lay outside the gene matches. This CDR3 contains 13 residues. CDR3 sequence reads: CASSWRDRDGYTF. Written as DNA, the CDR3 is TGCGCCAGCAGCTGGAGGGACAGGGATGGCTACACCTTC. The full variable domain, its missing parts supplied by reference TRBV5-1 and TRBJ1-2, is KAGVTQTPRYLIKTRGQQVTLSCSPISGHRSVSWYQQTPGQGLQFLFEYFSETQRNKGNFPGRFSGRQFSNSRSEMNVSTLELGDSALYLCASSWRDRDGYTFGSGTRLTVV.

About this clonotype: This may arise from a read error, as a much more abundant clone is one base away. The V call is TRBV5-6, the J call TRBJ2-7; D is uncertain. V was shortened by 0 bases and J by 5 bases, with 9 bases between the two germline ends. Germline assignment: CDR1 SGHDT and CDR2 YYEEEE. The CDR3 runs to 13 residues. For the CDR3, the DNA is TGTGCCAGCAGCTTGGACAGAGCCCACGAGCAGTACTTC. Its translation: CASSLDRAHEQYF.

In this sample, this clonotype turned up a few times. V is TRBV3-1 and J is TRBJ1-2; 8 bases align to TRBD1. Germline assignment: CDR1 LGHDT and CDR2 YNNKEL (reference sequence). V dropped 0 bases and J dropped 4; count of bases not matched to a gene: 4. The CDR3 has 15 residues. The CDR3 spells CASSQDSQGAYGYTF. CDR3 sequence (DNA): TGTGCCAGCAGCCAAGACTCGCAGGGGGCCTATGGCTACACCTTC.

CDR3 protein: CAATESDQPQHF. The DNA for the CDR3 is TGTGCGGCGACCGAATCGGATCAGCCCCAGCATTTT. The chain employs TRBV28 and TRBJ1-5; no clear D gene. CDR1 and CDR2 (germline): MDHEN, SYDVKM. This CDR3 spans 12 amino acids.

The chain combines TRBV19 with TRBJ2-7; perhaps D is TRBD1 or TRBD2 (5 bases each). The CDR3 covers 13 residues. The germline V gene encodes CDR1 LNHDA and CDR2 SQIVND (reference sequence). The germline V and J ends were trimmed by 3 bases and 7 bases, with 13 bases remaining between them. The CDR3 is CASSMGTIWEQYF. The DNA for the CDR3 is TGTGCCAGTAGTATGGGGACCATTTGGGAGCAGTACTTC.

J is TRBJ1-5 and V is TRBV25-1; D is possibly TRBD1 (6 bases). From germline, CDR1 is MGHDK and CDR2 SYGVNS. V lost 10 bases, J lost 3 bases, and 13 bases lay in between. The CDR3 sequence is 13 residues long. In nucleotides, the CDR3 is TGTGCCACCGCAAGGGGGGACAATCAGCCCCAGCATTTT. This gives the protein CATARGDNQPQHF.

V and J are TRBV15 and TRBJ2-5; D not certain. Per the germline V gene, CDR1 is LNHNV and CDR2 is YYDKDF (reference sequence). Trimming took 3 bases from V and 5 from J, leaving 10 bases between them. The CDR3 covers 13 residues. The CDR3 nucleotides are TGTGCCACCAGCAGGGCTGTGAGGGAGACCCAGTACTTC. Translating gives CATSRAVRETQYF.

The table lists this clonotype with a few counts. The chain links TRBV5-5 to TRBJ2-7; D is undetermined. This CDR3 has 12 amino acids. Trimming pared 5 bases from V and 3 bases from J, leaving 9 bases between. Per the germline V gene, CDR1 is SGHKS and CDR2 is YYEKEE (reference sequence). The CDR3 protein is CASSPDHYEQYF. The CDR3 nucleotides read TGTGCCAGCAGTCCAGACCACTACGAGCAGTACTTC.

The sample holds many counts of this clonotype. CDR3 region: CASRDIGRGYGYTF. CDR3 DNA sequence: TGCGCCAGCAGGGATATCGGGCGAGGCTATGGCTACACCTTC. This chain connects TRBV5-1 to TRBJ1-2; D unclear. The germline CDR1 and CDR2 sequences are SGHRS and YFSETQ. The CDR3 runs 14 residues. V was trimmed by 5 bases and J by 4 bases, leaving 15 bases between them.

The chain recombines TRBV5-6 with TRBJ1-3, with D maybe TRBD1 (6 bases). Germline V gene lookup returns CDR1 SGHDT and CDR2 YYEEEE. Trimming removed 4 bases at V and 0 bases at J, with 8 bases between. The CDR3 is made up of 14 amino acids. CDR3 bases: TGTGCCAGCAGCGGACAGAGCTCTGGAAACACCATATATTTT. Encoded protein: CASSGQSSGNTIYF.

This sequence joins TRBV12-3 or TRBV12-4 and TRBJ1-5; D remains ambiguous. V was shortened by 5 bases and J by 2 bases, with 13 bases between the two germline ends. This CDR3 is 15 amino acids long. The CDR3 is CASSLPGAGNQPQHF. The CDR3 DNA follows: TGTGCCAGCAGTCTCCCGGGAGCAGGCAATCAGCCCCAGCATTTT.

The chain links TRBV5-1 to TRBJ2-5; D is perhaps TRBD2 (5 bases). This CDR3 is 14 amino acids long. Trimming left V 4 bases short and J 0 bases short, with 10 bases between. Germline V lookup: CDR1 SGHRS, CDR2 YFSETQ. The CDR3 loop reads CASSPGGDQETQYF. Here the CDR3 DNA reads TGCGCCAGCAGCCCCGGAGGAGACCAAGAGACCCAGTACTTC.

This chain links TRBV20-1 with TRBJ2-3, with 11 bases identical to TRBD2. CDR1 is DFQATT and CDR2 is SNEGSKA in the germline V gene (reference sequence). J lost 2 bases, V lost 3 bases, and 4 bases had no gene match. CDR3 size: 15 residues. CDR3 coding DNA: TGCAGTGCTAGTCCTAGCGGGGGGTTCACAGATACGCAGTATTTT. Protein: CSASPSGGFTDTQYF.

This clonotype was counted a few times. The chain carries TRBV19 and TRBJ1-5; 11 nucleotides line up with TRBD1. The CDR3 spans 18 residues. Germline trimming cut 7 bases from V and 2 bases from J; bases unmatched to any gene: 13. From germline, CDR1 is LNHDA and CDR2 SQIVND (reference sequence). CDR3 sequence reads: CASIPTDRGRIRNQPQHF. Written as DNA, the CDR3 is TGTGCCAGTATCCCCACGGACAGGGGGCGAATACGCAATCAGCCCCAGCATTTT. Full variable domain (remainder filled in from reference TRBV19 and TRBJ1-5): DGGITQSPKYLFRKEGQNVTLSCEQNLNHDAMYWYRQDPGQGLRLIYYSQIVNDFQKGDIAEGYSVSREKKESFPLTVTSAQKNPTAFYLCASIPTDRGRIRNQPQHFGDGTRLSIL.

This clonotype has a handful of counts. V usage is TRBV28 and J usage is TRBJ1-4; D is undetermined. This CDR3 spans 14 amino acids. The germline V and J ends were trimmed by 3 bases and 8 bases, with 13 bases remaining between them. CDR1 and CDR2 (germline): MDHEN, SYDVKM. In DNA form, the CDR3 reads TGTGCCAGCAGTTTTACATTTAGAAACGAAAAACTGTTTTTT. Its protein product is CASSFTFRNEKLFF.

Concerning this clonotype itself: This sequence may be a read error, since a much larger clone differs from it by one base. This sequence joins TRBV7-2 and TRBJ1-2, with a possible D match to TRBD1 (6 bases). Germline V gives CDR1 SGHTA, CDR2 FQGNSA. The CDR3 sequence is 14 residues long. CDR3 residues: CASSSWTDVYGYAF. Here the CDR3 DNA reads TGTGCCAGCAGCTCGTGGACAGATGTCTATGGCTACGCCTTC.

This clonotype was recorded a few times. The V gene is TRBV18, the J gene TRBJ1-6, with D possibly matching TRBD1 (5 bases). Germline lookup yields CDR1 KGHSH and CDR2 LQKENI. This CDR3 contains 14 residues. Deletions cut 4 bases from V and 10 bases from J, with 14 bases between. CDR3 amino acids: CASSLGIRGSPLHF. The CDR3, as DNA: TGTGCCAGCTCACTCGGTATTCGGGGCTCACCCCTCCACTTT. Drawing the rest from reference TRBV18 and TRBJ1-6, the complete variable domain is NAGVMQNPRHLVRRRGQEARLRCSPMKGHSHVYWYRQLPEEGLKFMVYLQKENIIDESGMPKERFSAEFPKEGPSILRIQQVVRGDSAAYFCASSLGIRGSPLHFGNGTRLTVT.

In its sample, this clonotype was seen many times. V and J are TRBV4-1 and TRBJ2-1, with TRBD2 matching over 15 bases. The germline CDR1 and CDR2 sequences are MGHRA and YSYEKL. The CDR3 extends over 19 amino acids. Germline trimming cut 4 bases from V and 1 base from J; bases unmatched to any gene: 8. The CDR3 loop reads CASSPGLAGGPGSYNEQFF. The CDR3 DNA reads as TGCGCCAGCAGCCCCGGACTAGCGGGAGGGCCAGGTTCCTACAATGAGCAGTTCTTC.

The chain carries TRBV28 and TRBJ2-3; perhaps TRBD1 as D (7 bases). Germline assignment: CDR1 MDHEN and CDR2 SYDVKM. This CDR3 comprises 14 residues. With 4 bases removed from V and 4 bases from J, the gap between germline ends came to 12 bases. Here the CDR3 DNA reads TGTGCCAGCAGTTCTTCCAGGGGGGCAGATACGCAGTATTTT. This encodes CASSSSRGADTQYF.

This clonotype was seen a few times. The CDR3 ends on some other residue instead of the conserved phenylalanine or tryptophan, so this is likely a read error. The chain is built from TRBV6-6 and TRBJ2-7, with D tentatively TRBD1 (5 bases). The CDR3 contains 13 residues. Trimming removed 6 bases at V and 0 bases at J, with 9 bases between. The V gene's germline CDR1 is MNHNY and CDR2 SVGAGI (reference sequence). The chain's CDR3 is CASRRTNSYEQYS. DNA of the CDR3: TGTGCCAGCAGACGGACAAACTCCTACGAGCAGTACTCC.

This rearrangement joins TRBV7-2 to TRBJ2-7; a weak D match, TRBD1 (5 bases). Per the germline V gene, CDR1 is SGHTA and CDR2 is FQGNSA. The CDR3 has 13 amino acids. V lost 1 base and J 7 bases, leaving 11 bases between the germline ends. The CDR3 region has the DNA TGTGCCAGCAGCTTAGAGGGGCCCACGGAGCAGTACTTC. Translated, it gives CASSLEGPTEQYF.

In its sample, this clonotype was seen a few times. V is TRBV5-1 and J is TRBJ2-1; 7 nucleotides match TRBD1. The CDR3 length is 16 residues. Losses at the gene ends were 6 bases for V and 3 bases for J; bases not matched to a gene: 12. The germline V gene has CDR1 SGHRS and CDR2 YFSETQ. For the CDR3, the DNA is TGCGCCAGCACGCCCCGGACAGGCATGTTCTACAATGAGCAGTTCTTC. This codes for CASTPRTGMFYNEQFF. Filled out from reference TRBV5-1 and TRBJ2-1, the complete variable domain reads KAGVTQTPRYLIKTRGQQVTLSCSPISGHRSVSWYQQTPGQGLQFLFEYFSETQRNKGNFPGRFSGRQFSNSRSEMNVSTLELGDSALYLCASTPRTGMFYNEQFFGPGTRLTVL.

Notes on this clonotype: A single base separates this from a much larger clone, so it may be a read error. This sequence joins TRBV7-9 and TRBJ2-7; D remains unclear. The length of the CDR3 is 15 residues. V lost 5 bases and J lost 2, with 16 bases in between. Germline V gene lookup returns CDR1 SEHNR and CDR2 FQNEAQ (reference sequence). This CDR3 reads CASSRDGPAAYEQYF. The CDR3 coding sequence is TGTGCCAGCAGCCGTGACGGCCCCGCCGCCTACGAGCAGTACTTC. Looking up the rest from reference TRBV7-9 and TRBJ2-7 gives the full variable domain: DTGVSQNPRHKITKRGQNVTFRCDPISEHNRLYWYRQTLGQGPEFLTYFQNEAQLEKSRLLSDRFSAERPKGSFSTLEIQRTEQGDSAMYLCASSRDGPAAYEQYFGPGTRLTVT.

This clonotype was seen a few times. The chain links TRBV20-1 to TRBJ1-1; D unresolved. This CDR3 has 11 residues. The germline CDR1 and CDR2 sequences are DFQATT and SNEGSKA (reference sequence). Trimming removed 6 bases at V and 2 bases at J, with 7 bases between. The CDR3 here is CSAPFNTEAFF. CDR3 coding DNA: TGCAGTGCACCGTTCAACACTGAAGCTTTCTTT.